This TCR beta chain was retrieved from a study of response to subunit inactivated influenza vaccine. TCRdb used MiXCR to reprocess the RT-PCR reads, holding one entry per CDR3 protein. The data contain roughly 700,000 distinct CDR3 sequences, approximately 13% of them singletons. The CDR3 is 14 amino acids. Germline V gives CDR1 SNHLY, CDR2 FYNNEI. Trimming shortened V by 7 bases and J by 0 bases, and 13 bases separated the two germline ends. This clonotype was found a few times. Sequencing was performed on PBMCs from blood, taken around 15 days before vaccination. The V call is TRBV2, the J call TRBJ2-7, with a tentative D call TRBD1 (6 bases). This TCR was recovered from a man between 50 and 59 years old who received an inactivated influenza vaccine. The CDR3, as DNA: TGTGCCAGCACTTCCCGGGACAACTCCTACGAGCAGTACTTC. Protein: CASTSRDNSYEQYF.